Each of the 7 T cell receptor beta chains below was sequenced from the same sample in a study of post-analysis software for immune sequencing data. No antigens are known for them. Overall study results and limits: Patients showed TRBV5-6, TRBV5-1 and TRBV20-1 among a few TRBV segments more frequent than in controls.

Tagging with unique molecular identifiers was a feature of the TCR beta cDNA libraries. MiXCR, run by TCRdb on the PCR reads, gives a single entry per CDR3 protein. This table has hundreds of thousands of distinct CDR3 sequences, about 57% appearing once. The sequencing input was blood. Receptors were obtained from a girl aged 5-17 years with multiple sclerosis.

This rearrangement joins TRBV13 to TRBJ1-2; perhaps TRBD1 as D (6 bases). The germline V and J ends were trimmed by 5 bases and 4 bases, with 17 bases remaining between them. Germline assignment: CDR1 PRHDT and CDR2 FYEKMQ (reference sequence). The CDR3 has 15 residues. DNA for the CDR3: TGTGCCAGCAGCAGACAGGCACAGATTGCCTATGGCTACACCTTC. Protein product: CASSRQAQIAYGYTF.

This rearrangement joins TRBV20-1 to TRBJ2-5, with D perhaps being TRBD1 or TRBD2 (5 bases each). The tail of the sequence fits TRBJ2-7 better, so the J call may be wrong. Germline V gene data show CDR1 as DFQATT and CDR2 as SNEGSKA (reference sequence). The CDR3 totals 12 residues. This CDR3 is CSARGGNDEQYF. CDR3 sequence (DNA): TGCAGTGCTAGAGGGGGGAACGACGAGCAGTACTTC.

V is TRBV5-1 and J is TRBJ2-6; D may be TRBD1 (5 bases). Trimming left V 4 bases short and J 0 bases short, with 11 bases between. Germline assignment: CDR1 SGHRS and CDR2 YFSETQ. The CDR3 length is 16 residues. The DNA of the CDR3 is TGCGCCAGCAGCGACTTAAGGGGCTCTGGGGCCAACGTCCTGACTTTC. Residues: CASSDLRGSGANVLTF.

The chain is built from TRBV5-1 and TRBJ2-3; D is unresolved. This CDR3 is 15 amino acids long. V was shortened by 0 bases and J by 2 bases, with 10 bases between the two germline ends. CDR1 is SGHRS and CDR2 is YFSETQ in the germline V gene. The CDR3 DNA sequence: TGCGCCAGCAGCTTGGCGGACCCGGTCACAGATACGCAGTATTTT. Translation: CASSLADPVTDTQYF. Filled out from reference TRBV5-1 and TRBJ2-3, the complete variable domain reads KAGVTQTPRYLIKTRGQQVTLSCSPISGHRSVSWYQQTPGQGLQFLFEYFSETQRNKGNFPGRFSGRQFSNSRSEMNVSTLELGDSALYLCASSLADPVTDTQYFGPGTRLTVL.

The chain combines TRBV6-2 or TRBV6-3 with TRBJ1-1; no clear D gene. Germline CDR1 reads MNHEY; CDR2 reads SVGEGT. CDR3 length: 17 amino acids. Trimming stripped 0 bases from V and 1 base from J, with 15 bases between. The CDR3 reads CASSYSKEDWWNTEAFF. CDR3 DNA: TGTGCCAGCAGTTACTCGAAGGAGGATTGGTGGAACACTGAAGCTTTCTTT.

This sequence joins TRBV6-6 and TRBJ2-1; D may be TRBD2 (6 bases). V dropped 7 bases and J dropped 3 bases, with 19 bases sitting between them. The CDR3 has 16 residues. The germline V gene encodes CDR1 MNHNY and CDR2 SVGAGI (reference sequence). The CDR3 protein is CASNGDGGEDYNEQFF. CDR3 nucleotide sequence: TGTGCCAGCAATGGGGACGGGGGAGAGGACTACAATGAGCAGTTCTTC.

The rearrangement joins TRBV5-1 to TRBJ2-6; 8 bases line up with TRBD1. Germline assignment: CDR1 SGHRS and CDR2 YFSETQ. The CDR3 has 18 amino acids. V trimming: 7 bases; J trimming: 0 bases; junction bases outside the gene matches: 12. CDR3 nucleotides: TGCGCCAGCCGGAATGCCACAGGGGGGTACTCTGGGGCCAACGTCCTGACTTTC. It codes for CASRNATGGYSGANVLTF.